This entry lists 18 T cell receptor beta chains sequenced from one sample in a study of a mutant IDH1 vaccine in newly diagnosed glioma. Some clones are missing from TCRdb's copy, which holds only in-frame ones; the method was immunoSEQ multiplex PCR. This sample has about 86,000 clones, with approximately 85% found just once. No antigen is known for these receptors. Time point specified: week 23, last vaccination. Alongside topical imiquimod, each dose of vaccine comprised 300 ug of mutant IDH1 20-mer peptide. The starting material was PBMCs, obtained from a glioma patient whose treatment included an IDH1 peptide vaccine. These receptors were taken from a man younger than 45 with glioma. Some clones in this sample may be carry-over from other donors' samples.

This CDR3 is CASSLAVDRGNSPLHF. The DNA of the CDR3 is TGTGCCAGCAGCCTTGCTGTCGACAGGGGAAATTCACCCCTCCACTTT. The chain combines TRBV5-4 with TRBJ1-6; 8 positions match TRBD1. V trimming: 4 bases; J trimming: 7 bases; junction bases outside the gene matches: 10. The germline V gene encodes CDR1 SGHNT and CDR2 YYREEE (reference sequence). The CDR3 is made up of 16 amino acids.

The chain recombines TRBV5-1 with TRBJ2-3; D is unclear. CDR3 length: 13 amino acids. The V end lost 6 bases, the J end lost 2 bases, and 10 bases lay between the germline ends. Per germline, CDR1 SGHRS and CDR2 YFSETQ. The chain's CDR3 is CASMNLNTDTQYF. CDR3 nucleotide sequence: TGCGCCAGCATGAACCTGAACACAGATACGCAGTATTTT.

The J gene is TRBJ1-5, the V gene TRBV28, with D possibly matching TRBD1 (5 bases). Germline assignment: CDR1 MDHEN and CDR2 SYDVKM. Trimming took 10 bases from V and 2 from J, leaving 12 bases between them. The CDR3 extends over 13 amino acids. CDR3 amino acids: CAIKAGRNQPQHF. CDR3 nucleotide sequence: TGTGCCATCAAGGCAGGGCGCAATCAGCCCCAGCATTTT.

The rearrangement links TRBV6-1 to TRBJ2-7; 10 nucleotides agree with TRBD2. The germline gives CDR1 MNHNS, CDR2 SASEGT. With 7 bases clipped from V and 4 bases from J, the junction kept 7 bases outside the gene matches. The length of the CDR3 is 14 residues. DNA for the CDR3: TGTGCCAGCACTCGAGCGGGAGGGGAATACGAGCAGTACTTC. Translated, it gives CASTRAGGEYEQYF.

This chain joins TRBV18 and TRBJ2-1; D is possibly TRBD2 (6 bases). Germline V CDR1 and CDR2: KGHSH, LQKENI. Trimming left V 3 bases short and J 7 bases short, with 19 bases between. The length of the CDR3 is 16 residues. The CDR3 reads CASSPGRGLTLNEQFF. For the CDR3, the DNA is TGTGCCAGCTCACCGGGGCGGGGCCTCACCCTTAATGAGCAGTTCTTC.

The genes are TRBV27 and TRBJ2-7; 7 nucleotides align to TRBD1. The ends lost 6 bases at V and 0 bases at J; junction bases unmatched: 5. This CDR3 comprises 14 residues. CDR1 and CDR2 (germline): MNHEY, SMNVEV (reference sequence). Here the CDR3 reads CASSPTGSSYEQYF. CDR3 nucleotides: TGTGCCAGCAGCCCGACAGGGTCCTCCTACGAGCAGTACTTC.

This clone was seen more than once but under ten times. This chain links TRBV18 with TRBJ2-7; D tentatively fits TRBD1 or TRBD2 (5 bases each). The CDR3 is 15 amino acids. Germline lookup yields CDR1 KGHSH and CDR2 LQKENI. Trimming stripped 3 bases from V and 2 bases from J, with 14 bases between. CDR3 in amino acids: CASSPPGPSTYEQYF. The CDR3 DNA reads TGTGCCAGCTCACCCCCAGGGCCTAGCACCTACGAGCAGTACTTC.

This chain connects TRBV5-6 to TRBJ1-1; tentative D call: TRBD1 (5 bases). This CDR3 spans 16 amino acids. Per the germline V gene, CDR1 is SGHDT and CDR2 is YYEEEE. Trimming stripped 2 bases from V and 1 base from J, with 15 bases between. The CDR3 bases are TGTGCCAGCAGCTTACTTGGATTGAGGGGGAACACTGAAGCTTTCTTT. Translating gives CASSLLGLRGNTEAFF.

The chain uses TRBV5-5 and TRBJ1-5, with D unresolved. Trimming stripped 0 bases from V and 2 bases from J, with 6 bases between. CDR1 and CDR2 from the germline V gene are SGHKS and YYEKEE (reference sequence). The CDR3 length is 14 residues. CDR3 nucleotides: TGTGCCAGCAGCTTGGGCGGAGGCAATCAGCCCCAGCATTTT. Its translation: CASSLGGGNQPQHF.

This rearrangement joins TRBV29-1 to TRBJ2-1; TRBD2 agrees at 7 bases. The CDR3 is 14 amino acids. V lost 4 bases to trimming and J lost 3 bases; unmatched junction nucleotides: 6. Per the germline V gene, CDR1 is SQVTM and CDR2 is ANQGSEA. The CDR3 DNA follows: TGCAGCGTTGTAAAGGGAGGGCACTACAATGAGCAGTTCTTC. It encodes CSVVKGGHYNEQFF.

V usage is TRBV5-6 and J usage is TRBJ1-1; TRBD1 is a possible D gene (5 bases). Germline V gives CDR1 SGHDT, CDR2 YYEEEE. V was trimmed by 4 bases and J by 2 bases, leaving 15 bases between them. This CDR3 region has 15 residues. The CDR3 loop is CASSALSGGNTEAFF. CDR3 coding DNA: TGTGCCAGCAGCGCGCTCAGTGGGGGAAACACTGAAGCTTTCTTT.

The chain uses TRBV5-1 and TRBJ1-6, with a possible D match to TRBD1 (6 bases). This CDR3 contains 13 residues. Trimming removed 5 bases at V and 13 bases at J, with 16 bases between. Looked up from germline, CDR1 is SGHRS and CDR2 is YFSETQ. The CDR3 DNA is TGCGCCAGCAGTTCGACAGGCCCTGGTCCCCTCCACTTT. Amino acids: CASSSTGPGPLHF.

V is TRBV5-1 and J is TRBJ2-7; 11 bases agree with TRBD1. This CDR3 contains 15 residues. V gave up 1 base and J gave up 2 bases; unmatched junction bases: 2. Germline V gene lookup returns CDR1 SGHRS and CDR2 YFSETQ. The CDR3 nucleotides are TGCGCCAGCAGCTTGAGGGACAGGGGGGCCTACGAGCAGTACTTC. Translation: CASSLRDRGAYEQYF.

V gene TRBV9 combines with J gene TRBJ2-2; TRBD2 matches 7 bases. Germline V gene sequence: CDR1 SGDLS, CDR2 YYNGEE. The CDR3 has 18 amino acids. V trimming: 1 base; J trimming: 6 bases; junction bases outside the gene matches: 15. The CDR3 spells CASSVRSWEAGAPGELFF. Written as DNA, the CDR3 is TGTGCCAGCAGCGTACGTTCCTGGGAGGCGGGAGCCCCCGGGGAGCTGTTTTTT.

The gene calls are TRBV11-2 and TRBJ2-3; 8 nucleotides align to TRBD2. The CDR3 covers 16 residues. From germline, CDR1 is SGHAT and CDR2 FQNNGV. V was pared by 6 bases and J by 6 bases, with 14 bases of the junction left unmatched. The CDR3 spells CASRTLSGEGRDTQYF. The CDR3, as DNA: TGTGCCAGCAGAACTCTTAGCGGGGAGGGTCGGGATACGCAGTATTTT.

The chain combines TRBV5-1 with TRBJ1-1, with TRBD1 identical over 8 bases. Trimming cost V 0 bases and J 6 bases; bases outside gene matches: 4. CDR3 length equals 14 residues. Germline assignment: CDR1 SGHRS and CDR2 YFSETQ. The CDR3 DNA is TGCGCCAGCAGCTTGGCCGGACAGGGTGCTGAAGCTTTCTTT. Its translation is CASSLAGQGAEAFF.

The V gene is TRBV4-2, the J gene TRBJ2-3; 11 positions agree with TRBD2. With V trimmed by 4 bases and J by 1 base, 19 bases remained unmatched. In germline, CDR1 is LGHNA, CDR2 YNFKEQ. The CDR3 is made up of 21 amino acids. CDR3 amino acids: CASSPAGTSGRVSSGTDTQYF. CDR3 nucleotides: TGTGCCAGCAGCCCGGCGGGCACTAGCGGGAGAGTGTCATCGGGCACAGATACGCAGTATTTT.

This rearrangement joins TRBV7-9 to TRBJ2-1; 8 positions agree with TRBD2. The CDR3 extends over 14 amino acids. V trimming: 4 bases; J trimming: 9 bases; junction bases outside the gene matches: 8. Germline V gene sequence: CDR1 SEHNR, CDR2 FQNEAQ (reference sequence). The CDR3 DNA follows: TGTGCCAGCAGCTCCTGGCGGGAGGTAGGTGAGCAGTTCTTC. It codes for CASSSWREVGEQFF. Supplemented by reference TRBV7-9 and TRBJ2-1, the full variable domain reads DTGVSQNPRHKITKRGQNVTFRCDPISEHNRLYWYRQTLGQGPEFLTYFQNEAQLEKSRLLSDRFSAERPKGSFSTLEIQRTEQGDSAMYLCASSSWREVGEQFFGPGTRLTVL.